This T cell receptor (beta chain) was identified during a study of cytomegalovirus exposure and HLA in healthy donors (dated 2017 in TCRdb). In the study overall: According to a later analysis, one platform produced both the 120 validation repertoires and the approximately 600 repertoires of the first cohort. The study aimed to test whether signatures of past pathogen exposure could be identified by cataloging public T cell receptors. Besides the first cohort of around 670 subjects, a separate validation cohort made up of over a hundred different subjects was used. High-throughput TCR immunosequencing, statistical association of individual TCRs with disease status, and machine learning were combined to predict cytomegalovirus infection status.

Libraries were constructed by the immunoSEQ multiplex PCR assay. In the authors' own workflow: A statistical classification framework was built to diagnose cytomegalovirus status from the catalog of TCR beta chain sequences. Imported from immuneACCESS, the table was reduced by TCRdb to in-frame sequences with V and J called. These copies leave out some clones; in studies compared against another copy, an unresolved V gene accounts for under half, and the cause of the remainder is not known. V, J and clone size reflect that table, while D and trimming were determined from the DNA. This sample gives about 64,000 clones in total; 80% to 90% of them show up just once. Over 1.5% of the sample is in the top ten clones. A single count supports this clone. Its antigen is not yet known. The sample holds no much larger clone one base away, and base qualities are not on file. What the work shows at the level of the full study, not this receptor alone: Cytomegalovirus status was reported to be diagnosed by the classifier with high specificity and sensitivity in both the original and validation cohorts. The validation cohort had no HLA typing available for a later analysis, so co-occurrence within that cohort was assessed over all 130 or so repertoires. The study gave a list of 150 to 200 TCR beta chains associated with cytomegalovirus. Three of the identified cytomegalovirus-associated TCR beta chains were confirmed in vitro to be specific for cytomegalovirus antigens. The authors suggested that the approach could potentially be generalized to other disease states and immunological phenotypes. Across donors, most TCR sequences were observed very rarely, whereas some public TCRs were present in many individuals. Subsequent analysis determined that TCRs grouped into clusters in the first cohort also showed a tendency toward co-occurrence across the 130 or so validation repertoires, and 85% to 95% of cluster scores exceeded 0.

The donors were included in the validation cohort of over a hundred subjects, a group kept apart from the roughly 700-subject first cohort. The source material was PBMCs. The receptor was isolated from a woman aged 18-30 years in good health and CMV-seronegative.

The sequenced DNA is TGCGCCAGCAGCCTGGGACAGGGCGTTGACACCATATATTTT. Its protein product is CASSLGQGVDTIYF. This chain is built from TRBV4-1 and TRBJ1-3; 9 bases in the junction line up with TRBD1. Trimming accounts for 4 bases at V and 8 bases at J, while the number of junction bases matched to no gene is 6. The CDR3 runs 14 residues from the cysteine to the phenylalanine. The DNA shown is the 42-base CDR3, in frame from base 1. Via the germline V gene, CDR1 is MGHRA and CDR2 YSYEKL.